The 32 T cell receptor beta chains in this list originate from one sample, sequenced in a study of OX40 agonist ivuxolimab in advanced cancers. Here immunoSEQ multiplex PCR was the method, and the copy in TCRdb shows in-frame clones only, minus some. The data contain about 78,000 clones, about 90% of them singletons. Sequenced here: CD4+ or CD8+ T cells sorted from blood, sampled in a trial of the OX40 agonist ivuxolimab. The receptor source for this set is an adult with an advanced solid tumor such as melanoma, head and neck, liver or kidney cancer.

V usage is TRBV5-1 and J usage is TRBJ2-3; 8 nucleotides line up with TRBD2. Germline V CDR1 and CDR2: SGHRS, YFSETQ. Trimming removed 0 bases from V and 6 bases from J; junction bases left unmatched: 6. The CDR3 spans 15 residues. CDR3 sequence reads: CASSLAGLAPDTQYF. The CDR3 region has the DNA TGCGCCAGCAGCTTGGCCGGACTAGCCCCCGATACGCAGTATTTT.

The chain has TRBV5-1 and TRBJ1-6, with a possible D match to TRBD1 (6 bases). V dropped 2 bases and J dropped 0 bases, with 15 bases sitting between them. Germline CDR1 SGHRS, CDR2 YFSETQ. The CDR3 has 18 amino acids. For the CDR3, the DNA is TGCGCCAGCAGCTTCGGACAGAAACTCATCTCCTATAATTCACCCCTCCACTTT. This codes for CASSFGQKLISYNSPLHF.

The chain links TRBV7-2 to TRBJ2-3, with TRBD2 identical over 9 bases. The CDR3 spans 16 residues. The germline CDR1 and CDR2 sequences are SGHTA and FQGNSA. J gave up 3 bases and V 5 bases, and 9 bases lay outside the gene matches. The DNA of the CDR3 is TGTGCCAGCAGCGCCCGGCGGGGGGGACGGACAGATACGCAGTATTTT. Its protein is CASSARRGGRTDTQYF.

The chain couples TRBV4-1 to TRBJ2-7; D tentatively reads TRBD1 or TRBD2 (5 bases each). The germline CDR1 and CDR2 sequences are MGHRA and YSYEKL. V gave up 2 bases and J gave up 3 bases, with 20 bases separating them. This CDR3 has 17 residues. The CDR3 reads CASSQIPIMGDIYEQYF. DNA of the CDR3: TGCGCCAGCAGCCAAATTCCTATTATGGGGGATATCTACGAGCAGTACTTC.

The chain joins TRBV5-1 to TRBJ2-7; D is perhaps TRBD1 (5 bases). V was shortened by 4 bases and J by 6 bases, with 17 bases between the two germline ends. The germline V gene has CDR1 SGHRS and CDR2 YFSETQ. This CDR3 region has 14 residues. The CDR3: CASSLVRSQGEQYF. In DNA, the CDR3 is TGCGCCAGCAGCCTCGTTAGGTCCCAGGGCGAGCAGTACTTC.

This clone was detected only a few times. A read error may produce the germline difference seen at one junction end. J is TRBJ1-4 and V is TRBV6-6; D is unclear. This CDR3 comprises 13 residues. The germline V gene encodes CDR1 MNHNY and CDR2 SVGAGI (reference sequence). The CDR3 DNA reads as TGTGCCAGCGAGCCTTACTCTAAAGAAAAACTGTTTTTT. Translation gives CASEPYSKEKLFF.

The V call is TRBV6-5, the J call TRBJ1-4; D remains ambiguous. The V gene lost 1 base and the J gene lost 11 bases, with 11 bases spanning the gap. Germline lookup yields CDR1 MNHEY and CDR2 SVGAGI. The CDR3 runs to 13 residues. The CDR3 DNA sequence: TGTGCCAGCAGTTACTACCCCGATAGGAAACTGTTTTTT. Translating it yields CASSYYPDRKLFF.

The rearrangement joins TRBV18 to TRBJ2-7; TRBD1 might be the D (6 bases). CDR1 KGHSH and CDR2 LQKENI come from the germline V gene. The CDR3 loop spans 17 amino acids. V dropped 2 bases and J dropped 0 bases, with 17 bases sitting between them. CDR3 protein: CASSPVFSGVRSYEQYF. CDR3 DNA: TGTGCCAGCTCACCAGTCTTTTCAGGGGTCCGCTCCTACGAGCAGTACTTC.

The chain recombines TRBV9 with TRBJ2-3; D perhaps matches TRBD1 (6 bases). V lost 4 bases to trimming and J lost 2 bases, with 11 bases between them. This CDR3 is 14 amino acids long. The germline V gene encodes CDR1 SGDLS and CDR2 YYNGEE. DNA of the CDR3: TGTGCCAGCAGCTTAGGACAGCCCACAGATACGCAGTATTTT. It is translated as CASSLGQPTDTQYF.

This clone was detected once. In nucleotides, the CDR3 is TGTGCCAGCAGCTTAGAGTACGGAATCTATGGCTACACCTTC. As protein: CASSLEYGIYGYTF. The chain employs TRBV11-2 and TRBJ1-2; unclear D gene. Between the trimmed V and J ends, which lost 0 bases and 4 bases, there was a span of 9 bases. CDR1 and CDR2 (germline): SGHAT, FQNNGV. The CDR3 is made up of 14 amino acids.

The chain recombines TRBV6-6 with TRBJ2-3, with D hard to call. With 4 bases removed from V and 2 bases from J, the gap between germline ends came to 7 bases. In germline, CDR1 is MNHNY, CDR2 SVGAGI (reference sequence). The CDR3 is made up of 13 amino acids. The CDR3 sequence: CASSLGFTDTQYF. The CDR3 nucleotides read TGTGCCAGCAGTTTGGGATTCACAGATACGCAGTATTTT.

This rearrangement joins TRBV9 to TRBJ2-4; D possibly matches TRBD1 or TRBD2 (6 bases each). Trimming cost V 0 bases and J 9 bases, with 13 bases left between them. CDR3 length equals 14 residues. Per the germline V gene, CDR1 is SGDLS and CDR2 is YYNGEE. CDR3 sequence (DNA): TGTGCCAGCAGCGTAGCTGAAGGGGGGAGCATTCAGTACTTC. It codes for CASSVAEGGSIQYF. Drawing the rest from reference TRBV9 and TRBJ2-4, the complete variable domain is DSGVTQTPKHLITATGQRVTLRCSPRSGDLSVYWYQQSLDQGLQFLIQYYNGEERAKGNILERFSAQQFPDLHSELNLSSLELGDSALYFCASSVAEGGSIQYFGAGTRLSVL.

J is TRBJ2-1 and V is TRBV5-1, with 7 positions matching TRBD2. The CDR3 covers 16 residues. After removal of 1 base from V and 0 bases from J, the junction contained 4 bases not matched to a gene. CDR1 and CDR2 from the germline V gene are SGHRS and YFSETQ. CDR3 region: CASSLLAESSYNEQFF. The CDR3 nucleotides read TGCGCCAGCAGCTTGCTAGCGGAAAGCTCCTACAATGAGCAGTTCTTC.

The rearrangement joins TRBV7-2 to TRBJ2-7, with 7 nucleotides matching TRBD2. Germline loops: CDR1 SGHTA, CDR2 FQGNSA. The CDR3 loop spans 15 amino acids. V dropped 1 base and J dropped 6; count of bases not matched to a gene: 9. CDR3: CASSLDAVSGAEQYF. CDR3 coding DNA: TGTGCCAGCAGCTTAGACGCTGTGAGCGGGGCCGAGCAGTACTTC. Full variable domain (outside the CDR3, taken from reference TRBV7-2 and TRBJ2-7): GAGVSQSPSNKVTEKGKDVELRCDPISGHTALYWYRQSLGQGLEFLIYFQGNSAPDKSGLPSDRFSAERTGGSVSTLTIQRTQQEDSAVYLCASSLDAVSGAEQYFGPGTRLTVT.

This sequence joins TRBV9 and TRBJ2-3; possibly TRBD1 or TRBD2 for D (5 bases each). The CDR3 sequence is 13 residues long. V lost 4 bases, J lost 1 base, and 7 bases lay in between. Germline CDR1 SGDLS, CDR2 YYNGEE. CDR3 nucleotide sequence: TGTGCCAGCAGCCTGGGGGGCACAGATACGCAGTATTTT. Translated, it gives CASSLGGTDTQYF.

The chain joins TRBV5-1 to TRBJ1-1; the match to TRBD1 covers 7 bases. V gave up 0 bases and J gave up 9 bases; unmatched junction bases: 5. The CDR3 loop spans 13 amino acids. Germline CDR1 is SGHRS and CDR2 is YFSETQ. Here the CDR3 reads CASSLDRGRQAFF. The CDR3 bases are TGCGCCAGCAGCTTGGATAGGGGGCGTCAAGCTTTCTTT.

The chain joins TRBV5-1 to TRBJ1-1, with D possibly TRBD1 on 5 matching bases. The CDR3 has 14 residues. With 1 base removed from V and 4 bases from J, the gap between germline ends came to 11 bases. Germline V gives CDR1 SGHRS, CDR2 YFSETQ. CDR3 nucleotides: TGCGCCAGCAGCTTGTCAGGGACGGGCACTGAAGCTTTCTTT. Translating it yields CASSLSGTGTEAFF.

This rearrangement joins TRBV6-1 to TRBJ1-2, with D possibly matching TRBD1 (6 bases). Germline loops: CDR1 MNHNS, CDR2 SASEGT. The CDR3 totals 14 residues. V shed 2 bases and J shed 0 bases, with 7 bases lying between them. CDR3 sequence (DNA): TGTGCCAGCAGTGAACAGGGGACTAACTATGGCTACACCTTC. Its protein product is CASSEQGTNYGYTF.

This chain connects TRBV5-6 to TRBJ1-3; D gene uncertain. Per germline, CDR1 SGHDT and CDR2 YYEEEE. CDR3 length: 13 amino acids. Between the trimmed V and J ends, which lost 0 bases and 2 bases, there was a span of 3 bases. CDR3 DNA: TGTGCCAGCAGCTTGGCCGCTGGAAACACCATATATTTT. Its translation: CASSLAAGNTIYF.

The chain recombines TRBV10-3 with TRBJ2-3; D possibly uses TRBD1 or TRBD2 (6 bases each). Germline CDR1 reads ENHRY; CDR2 reads SYGVKD. This CDR3 region has 16 residues. V lost 4 bases to trimming and J lost 5 bases, with 19 bases between them. The CDR3 is CAISGKTGAWKDTQYF. The CDR3 bases are TGTGCCATCAGTGGGAAAACGGGGGCCTGGAAAGATACGCAGTATTTT.

V gene TRBV27 combines with J gene TRBJ2-1, with 7 bases identical to TRBD2. Germline-derived CDR1 and CDR2 are MNHEY and SMNVEV (reference sequence). V shed 2 bases, J shed 0 bases, and the junction held 13 bases outside the gene matches. The CDR3 has 19 amino acids. The CDR3 DNA sequence: TGTGCCAGCAGTTTAACGGCTAGCGGAGGTAGAAGCTCCTACAATGAGCAGTTCTTC. Residues: CASSLTASGGRSSYNEQFF.

This clone was seen once. The CDR3 sequence is CAWSPIDDTYEQYF. DNA of the CDR3: TGTGCCTGGAGTCCCATAGACGACACGTACGAGCAGTACTTC. This chain joins TRBV30 and TRBJ2-7; D is uncertain. In germline, CDR1 is GTSNPN, CDR2 SVGIG (reference sequence). Trimming took off 2 bases at V and 4 bases at J, with 15 bases between the two ends. CDR3 length: 14 amino acids.

The chain joins TRBV7-9 to TRBJ1-2, with a weak D call TRBD1 (5 bases). The CDR3 loop spans 18 amino acids. Trimming pared 1 base from V and 0 bases from J, leaving 18 bases between. From germline, CDR1 is SEHNR and CDR2 FQNEAQ (reference sequence). In DNA, the CDR3 is TGTGCCAGCAGCTTAGGGGAGGGGCCCCGCACTTCTAACTATGGCTACACCTTC. As protein: CASSLGEGPRTSNYGYTF. The full variable domain, with the rest looked up from reference TRBV7-9 and TRBJ1-2, is DTGVSQNPRHKITKRGQNVTFRCDPISEHNRLYWYRQTLGQGPEFLTYFQNEAQLEKSRLLSDRFSAERPKGSFSTLEIQRTEQGDSAMYLCASSLGEGPRTSNYGYTFGSGTRLTVV.

This chain connects TRBV10-1 to TRBJ1-2; no firm D call. V was shortened by 2 bases and J by 1 base, with 5 bases between the two germline ends. The CDR3 contains 13 residues. Per the germline V gene, CDR1 is WNHNN and CDR2 is SYGVQD (reference sequence). The CDR3 reads CASSESINYGYTF. The CDR3 DNA reads TGCGCCAGCAGTGAGAGCATTAACTATGGCTACACCTTC.

The gene calls are TRBV28 and TRBJ1-1; D uncertain. V was pared by 7 bases and J by 4 bases, with 7 bases between. CDR1 is MDHEN, CDR2 SYDVKM, per germline. The CDR3 is 11 amino acids. For the CDR3, the DNA is TGTGCCAGCATCTCGTTCACTGAAGCTTTCTTT. As protein: CASISFTEAFF.

This chain joins TRBV2 and TRBJ2-5; D might be TRBD1 (6 bases). V lost 5 bases and J 5 bases, leaving 12 bases between the germline ends. The CDR3 covers 13 residues. Germline CDR1 and CDR2: SNHLY and FYNNEI. CDR3 sequence: CASSYRVGETQYF. CDR3 DNA: TGTGCCAGCAGTTACAGGGTAGGGGAGACCCAGTACTTC.

The chain joins TRBV2 to TRBJ2-5, with D possibly being TRBD1 (5 bases). V was trimmed by 11 bases and J by 0 bases, leaving 10 bases between them. CDR1 and CDR2 (germline): SNHLY, FYNNEI. The CDR3 sequence is 12 residues long. CDR3 in DNA: TGTGCCTGCCGCAGGGACCAAGAGACCCAGTACTTC. Translating it yields CACRRDQETQYF. The variable domain in full, completed from reference TRBV2 and TRBJ2-5, reads EPEVTQTPSHQVTQMGQEVILRCVPISNHLYFYWYRQILGQKVEFLVSFYNNEISEKSEIFDDQFSVERPDGSNFTLKIRSTKLEDSAMYFCACRRDQETQYFGPGTRLLVL.

This chain joins TRBV5-4 and TRBJ2-7; D may match TRBD1 or TRBD2 (6 bases each). Deletions cut 4 bases from V and 7 bases from J, with 9 bases between. This CDR3 is 11 amino acids long. In germline, CDR1 is SGHNT, CDR2 YYREEE (reference sequence). CDR3 nucleotide sequence: TGTGCCAGCAGCGTAGGGGGGGAGCAGTACTTC. Its protein product is CASSVGGEQYF.

The rearrangement joins TRBV15 to TRBJ2-7; TRBD1 is a possible D gene (5 bases). V dropped 1 base and J dropped 5 bases, with 12 bases sitting between them. The CDR3 has 14 residues. CDR1 is LNHNV and CDR2 is YYDKDF in the germline V gene (reference sequence). The CDR3 here is CATSRVGRVDEQYF. Written as DNA, the CDR3 is TGTGCCACCAGCAGAGTAGGCAGGGTCGACGAGCAGTACTTC.

The chain recombines TRBV11-2 with TRBJ2-3; no definite D call. Germline assignment: CDR1 SGHAT and CDR2 FQNNGV. Trimming pared 1 base from V and 1 base from J, leaving 0 bases between. CDR3 length: 12 amino acids. The DNA for the CDR3 is TGTGCCAGCAGCTTAGGCACAGATACGCAGTATTTT. Protein product: CASSLGTDTQYF.

The chain carries TRBV2 and TRBJ2-7, with D perhaps TRBD1 (6 bases). CDR1 and CDR2 from the germline V gene are SNHLY and FYNNEI. The CDR3 runs to 16 residues. V lost 6 bases and J lost 1, with 19 bases in between. The CDR3 DNA is TGTGCCAGCAGAAAACCCCGGAAGGGGGTTTCCTACGAGCAGTACTTC. This codes for CASRKPRKGVSYEQYF.

The chain combines TRBV5-1 with TRBJ2-5; TRBD2 aligns across 8 bases. V shed 6 bases, J shed 4 bases, and the junction held 8 bases outside the gene matches. The CDR3 extends over 14 amino acids. Germline loops: CDR1 SGHRS, CDR2 YFSETQ. Here the CDR3 DNA reads TGCGCCAGCACCCCCTCGGGAGGGGTAGAGACCCAGTACTTC. This sequence encodes CASTPSGGVETQYF.